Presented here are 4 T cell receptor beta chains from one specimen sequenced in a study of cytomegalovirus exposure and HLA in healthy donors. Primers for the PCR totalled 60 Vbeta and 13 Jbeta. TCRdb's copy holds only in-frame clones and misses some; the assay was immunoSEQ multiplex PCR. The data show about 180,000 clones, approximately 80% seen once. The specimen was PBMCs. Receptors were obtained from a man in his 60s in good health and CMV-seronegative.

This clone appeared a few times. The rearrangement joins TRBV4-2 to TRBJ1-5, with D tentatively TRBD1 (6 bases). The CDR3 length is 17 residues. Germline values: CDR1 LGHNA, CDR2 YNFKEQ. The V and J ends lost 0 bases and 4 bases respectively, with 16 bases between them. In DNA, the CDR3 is TGTGCCAGCAGCCAAGATTTCACAGGGTCGGAAAATCAGCCCCAGCATTTT. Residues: CASSQDFTGSENQPQHF.

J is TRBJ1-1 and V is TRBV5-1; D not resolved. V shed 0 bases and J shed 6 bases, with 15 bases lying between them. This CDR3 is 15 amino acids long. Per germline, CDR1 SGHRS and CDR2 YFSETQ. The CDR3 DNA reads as TGCGCCAGCAGCTTGGCCGAGGGAAGGGTCGCTGAAGCTTTCTTT. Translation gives CASSLAEGRVAEAFF.

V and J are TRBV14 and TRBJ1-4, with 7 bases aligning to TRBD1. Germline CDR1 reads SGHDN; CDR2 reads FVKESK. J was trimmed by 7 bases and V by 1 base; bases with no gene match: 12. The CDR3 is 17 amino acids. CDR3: CASSQVPTYRGSEKLFF. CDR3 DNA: TGTGCCAGCAGCCAAGTCCCCACTTACAGGGGTAGTGAAAAACTGTTTTTT.

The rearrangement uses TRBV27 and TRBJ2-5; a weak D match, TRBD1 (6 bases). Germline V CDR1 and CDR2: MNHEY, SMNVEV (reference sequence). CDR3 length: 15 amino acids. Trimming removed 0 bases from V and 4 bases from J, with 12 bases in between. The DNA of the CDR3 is TGTGCCAGCAGTTTATCCCCAGCAGGGGTAGAGACCCAGTACTTC. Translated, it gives CASSLSPAGVETQYF.